Below are 14 T cell receptor beta chains sequenced from a single sample in a study of T cell clonotyping in hematopoietic cell transplantation. Repertoires were generated with immunoSEQ multiplex PCR, while TCRdb's copy carries only in-frame clones and drops some. There are some 30,000 clones in the sample; around 90% occur only once, and roughly 10% lies in the top ten. The sample consisted of PBMCs, taken 100 days after allogeneic stem cell transplant. The origin of the receptors is a female patient in her fifties or sixties who had an allogeneic stem cell transplant from a related donor, so the T cells may come from the graft donor. Some clones in this sample may be carry-over from other donors' samples.

This chain uses TRBV6-6 with TRBJ1-1; D ambiguous. This CDR3 contains 11 residues. The V gene's germline CDR1 is MNHNY and CDR2 SVGAGI (reference sequence). The V end was cut by 7 bases, the J end by 2 bases, with 5 bases between. The CDR3 region is CASTINTEAFF. In DNA, the CDR3 is TGTGCCAGCACCATTAACACTGAAGCTTTCTTT.

This chain uses TRBV5-1 with TRBJ2-3, with D possibly being TRBD1 (6 bases). This CDR3 region has 17 residues. Deletions cut 4 bases from V and 2 bases from J, with 20 bases between. Germline assignment: CDR1 SGHRS and CDR2 YFSETQ. The CDR3 loop reads CASSRALRTALTDTQYF. In DNA form, the CDR3 reads TGCGCCAGCAGCAGGGCCTTAAGGACAGCACTCACAGATACGCAGTATTTT.

The chain joins TRBV5-6 to TRBJ2-3; TRBD1 agrees at 8 bases. Trimming at V came to 2 bases and at J to 0 bases, leaving 8 bases not matched to a gene. This CDR3 is 17 amino acids long. Germline V lookup: CDR1 SGHDT, CDR2 YYEEEE. This CDR3 is CASSFLDRGPSTDTQYF. The CDR3 DNA is TGTGCCAGCAGCTTCCTTGACAGGGGACCTAGCACAGATACGCAGTATTTT.

The chain uses TRBV9 and TRBJ2-4; D perhaps matches TRBD2 (5 bases). The CDR3 totals 15 residues. Germline V gene lookup returns CDR1 SGDLS and CDR2 YYNGEE. V lost 3 bases and J lost 1, with 11 bases in between. The CDR3 region has the DNA TGTGCCAGCAGCGGGACTTCCCTGGCCAAAAACATTCAGTACTTC. Its protein product is CASSGTSLAKNIQYF.

A single count supports this clone. The V call is TRBV9, the J call TRBJ1-1; D is undetermined. Germline V gene lookup returns CDR1 SGDLS and CDR2 YYNGEE. With 4 bases removed from V and 4 bases from J, the gap between germline ends came to 17 bases. There are 15 residues in the CDR3. CDR3 sequence (DNA): TGTGCCAGCAGCCCCACGGGCGGGATAAGCACTGAAGCTTTCTTT. Amino acids: CASSPTGGISTEAFF.

The chain links TRBV6-1 to TRBJ1-2; TRBD1 matches at 10 bases. Unmatched junction bases numbered 8, after V lost 3 bases and J lost 4 bases. The CDR3 runs to 16 residues. CDR1 and CDR2 (germline): MNHNS, SASEGT. The CDR3 region is CASSDGPDRGVYGYTF. In DNA form, the CDR3 reads TGTGCCAGCAGTGATGGTCCGGACAGGGGGGTCTATGGCTACACCTTC.

The genes are TRBV5-1 and TRBJ2-3, with D perhaps TRBD1 or TRBD2 (5 bases each). Trimming cost V 8 bases and J 8 bases, with 15 bases left between them. The germline CDR1 and CDR2 sequences are SGHRS and YFSETQ. The CDR3 totals 12 residues. The CDR3 DNA follows: TGCGCCAGAGAGGGGCACTTGGGTACGCAGTATTTT. Its protein is CAREGHLGTQYF.

The chain carries TRBV7-2 and TRBJ1-2, with 8 positions matching TRBD1. Trimming took 5 bases from V and 8 from J; bases not matched to a gene: 7. Germline V gene lookup returns CDR1 SGHTA and CDR2 FQGNSA. The CDR3 is 13 amino acids. CDR3 sequence reads: CASSQDRGRGYTF. The CDR3 coding sequence is TGTGCCAGCAGCCAAGACAGGGGAAGGGGCTACACCTTC.

The rearrangement links TRBV30 to TRBJ2-7; D is unclear. V was trimmed by 2 bases and J by 2 bases, leaving 13 bases between them. The CDR3 is 14 amino acids. Germline V lookup: CDR1 GTSNPN, CDR2 SVGIG (reference sequence). The CDR3 protein is CAWSPWQVPYEQYF. The CDR3 DNA sequence: TGTGCCTGGAGTCCGTGGCAGGTTCCCTACGAGCAGTACTTC. Together with reference TRBV30 and TRBJ2-7, the CDR3 gives the full variable domain: SQTIHQWPATLVQPVGSPLSLECTVEGTSNPNLYWYRQAAGRGLQLLFYSVGIGQISSEVPQNLSASRPQDRQFILSSKKLLLSDSGFYLCAWSPWQVPYEQYFGPGTRLTVT.

V is TRBV4-3 and J is TRBJ1-4; the D gene is possibly TRBD1 (6 bases). Trimming shortened V by 2 bases and J by 8 bases, and 21 bases separated the two germline ends. CDR3 length: 17 residues. Germline CDR1 and CDR2: LGHNA and YSLEER. Written as DNA, the CDR3 is TGCGCCAGCAGCCAATCCTGGACAGCAACCCCGCCGGAAAAACTGTTTTTT. The encoded protein is CASSQSWTATPPEKLFF.

The rearrangement uses TRBV28 and TRBJ1-2; 9 positions match TRBD1. J gave up 8 bases and V 3 bases, and 13 bases lay outside the gene matches. The CDR3 runs to 16 residues. CDR1 and CDR2 (germline): MDHEN, SYDVKM. The CDR3 sequence: CASSFVLTGGWLGYTF. Written as DNA, the CDR3 is TGTGCCAGCAGTTTCGTACTAACAGGGGGCTGGTTAGGCTACACCTTC.

The chain has TRBV7-6 and TRBJ2-1, with 7 bases matching TRBD1. Germline V gives CDR1 SGHVS, CDR2 FNYEAQ. V dropped 4 bases and J dropped 1; count of bases not matched to a gene: 4. The CDR3 is 15 amino acids. This chain's CDR3 is CASSSRTGSYNEQFF. CDR3 DNA sequence: TGTGCCAGCAGCTCGAGGACAGGTTCCTACAATGAGCAGTTCTTC.

This CDR3 reads CASSAHPGQGLYEQYF. CDR3 sequence (DNA): TGTGCCAGCAGCGCGCATCCGGGACAGGGGCTCTACGAGCAGTACTTC. This chain links TRBV9 with TRBJ2-7; 10 bases map to TRBD1. The V gene end was trimmed by 3 bases and the J gene end by 3 bases; junction bases not matched to a gene: 9. The CDR3 is 16 residues long. The germline gives CDR1 SGDLS, CDR2 YYNGEE. Combining the CDR3 with reference TRBV9 and TRBJ2-7 gives the whole variable domain DSGVTQTPKHLITATGQRVTLRCSPRSGDLSVYWYQQSLDQGLQFLIQYYNGEERAKGNILERFSAQQFPDLHSELNLSSLELGDSALYFCASSAHPGQGLYEQYFGPGTRLTVT.

The CDR3, as DNA: TGTGCCTGGACTGATGGGGCAGATACGCAGTATTTT. Translating it yields CAWTDGADTQYF. The rearrangement joins TRBV30 to TRBJ2-3, with D unclear. The CDR3 is 12 residues long. Trimming took 4 bases from V and 4 from J, leaving 9 bases between them. Germline loops: CDR1 GTSNPN, CDR2 SVGIG (reference sequence).